The 19 T cell receptor beta chains reported below all come from one sample, sequenced in a study of identical twins. TCRdb reanalysed the 5' RACE reads using MiXCR and keeps one entry per CDR3 protein. The sample carries hundreds of thousands of distinct CDR3 sequences, 9% to 15% recorded once. The data were also submitted as part of a second study, on yellow fever vaccine responses in identical twins.

Sequenced input: PBMCs. These receptor sequences come from a woman between 18 and 29 years old in good health.

There are a few counts of this clonotype. The rearrangement joins TRBV2 to TRBJ1-5; 7 nucleotides agree with TRBD1. V lost 6 bases, J lost 6 bases, and 11 bases stayed unmatched. CDR3 length: 15 residues. Germline values: CDR1 SNHLY, CDR2 FYNNEI. Written as DNA, the CDR3 is TGTGCCAGCAGGGGGCCGACAGGGAAGGGTCAGCCCCAGCATTTT. Residues: CASRGPTGKGQPQHF.

The chain employs TRBV5-1 and TRBJ1-5, with 8 bases fitting TRBD1. This CDR3 region has 15 residues. V lost 4 bases and J lost 7; bases outside the gene matches: 10. Per germline, CDR1 SGHRS and CDR2 YFSETQ. CDR3 sequence (DNA): TGCGCCAGCAGCCCAGGACAGGGCGGGTGGCAGCCCCAGCATTTT. This sequence encodes CASSPGQGGWQPQHF.

The chain couples TRBV2 to TRBJ2-1; D is undetermined. V lost 0 bases to trimming and J lost 1 base, with 10 bases between them. This CDR3 region has 16 residues. Germline CDR1 is SNHLY and CDR2 is FYNNEI. CDR3 region: CASSEAQDQSYNEQFF. Here the CDR3 DNA reads TGTGCCAGCAGTGAAGCTCAGGACCAATCCTACAATGAGCAGTTCTTC. The full variable domain, completed using reference TRBV2 and TRBJ2-1, is EPEVTQTPSHQVTQMGQEVILRCVPISNHLYFYWYRQILGQKVEFLVSFYNNEISEKSEIFDDQFSVERPDGSNFTLKIRSTKLEDSAMYFCASSEAQDQSYNEQFFGPGTRLTVL.

The chain has TRBV28 and TRBJ2-1, with a tentative D call TRBD1 (7 bases). Per germline, CDR1 MDHEN and CDR2 SYDVKM. V lost 4 bases to trimming and J lost 8 bases, with 15 bases between them. The CDR3 covers 14 residues. The CDR3 spells CASSYRGGVDEQFF. CDR3 coding DNA: TGTGCCAGCAGTTACAGGGGAGGAGTCGATGAGCAGTTCTTC.

This clonotype was seen only a few times. This chain joins TRBV28 and TRBJ1-4; D gene ambiguous. Deletions cut 3 bases from V and 7 bases from J, with 12 bases between. From germline, CDR1 is MDHEN and CDR2 SYDVKM. The CDR3 has 14 residues. CDR3: CASSFRAYGEKLFF. DNA for the CDR3: TGTGCCAGCAGTTTCCGGGCGTACGGTGAAAAACTGTTTTTT.

The rearrangement uses TRBV6-5 and TRBJ2-1, with TRBD1 identical over 9 bases. The germline V gene encodes CDR1 MNHEY and CDR2 SVGAGI. The junction had 16 bases not matched to a gene; V was cut back by 4 bases and J by 9 bases. CDR3 length equals 17 residues. The CDR3 reads CASSSLQGARDYGEQFF. CDR3 DNA sequence: TGTGCCAGCAGTTCTTTACAGGGGGCGAGGGACTACGGTGAGCAGTTCTTC.

The chain joins TRBV12-3 or TRBV12-4 to TRBJ2-7; 7 bases map to TRBD2. The CDR3 is made up of 15 amino acids. V was clipped by 2 bases and J by 4 bases; unmatched bases: 8. CDR3 sequence reads: CASSLFGGELYEQYF. The DNA for the CDR3 is TGTGCCAGCAGTTTATTTGGGGGGGAGTTATACGAGCAGTACTTC.

This clonotype was counted only a few times. The chain combines TRBV29-1 with TRBJ2-7; D perhaps matches TRBD1 (5 bases). CDR3 length equals 13 residues. Trimming cost V 4 bases and J 0 bases, with 10 bases left between them. Germline-derived CDR1 and CDR2 are SQVTM and ANQGSEA. The CDR3 region has the DNA TGCAGCGTTGGTCAGGGTTTCTCCTACGAGCAGTACTTC. Encoded protein: CSVGQGFSYEQYF.

In this sample, this clonotype turned up a few times. V usage is TRBV5-1 and J usage is TRBJ2-3; 9 positions match TRBD2. Germline V gene sequence: CDR1 SGHRS, CDR2 YFSETQ. This CDR3 has 15 amino acids. V lost 4 bases and J lost 6; bases outside the gene matches: 9. CDR3 amino acids: CASSGLAGPRDTQYF. In DNA form, the CDR3 reads TGCGCCAGCAGCGGGCTAGCGGGGCCTAGGGATACGCAGTATTTT.

The chain is built from TRBV10-3 and TRBJ2-3; TRBD2 matches at 9 bases. CDR1 is ENHRY, CDR2 SYGVKD, per germline. This CDR3 comprises 16 residues. J gave up 2 bases and V 0 bases, and 3 bases lay outside the gene matches. CDR3 in DNA: TGTGCCATCAGTGAGTCAGCGGGAGGCGTCACAGATACGCAGTATTTT. Translated, it gives CAISESAGGVTDTQYF.

This clonotype was seen at least ten times. This chain links TRBV4-1 with TRBJ2-4, with TRBD2 matching 8 bases. V was clipped by 0 bases and J by 3 bases; unmatched bases: 13. CDR1 and CDR2 from the germline V gene are MGHRA and YSYEKL. The CDR3 loop spans 19 amino acids. The CDR3 loop reads CASSQEIGISGMVKNIQYF. In nucleotides, the CDR3 is TGCGCCAGCAGCCAAGAGATAGGGATTAGCGGGATGGTCAAAAACATTCAGTACTTC.

The sample holds a few counts of this clonotype. This chain joins TRBV5-1 and TRBJ2-7; weak D call: TRBD1 (5 bases). Germline-derived CDR1 and CDR2 are SGHRS and YFSETQ. The CDR3 has 14 residues. With 1 base removed from V and 5 bases from J, the gap between germline ends came to 13 bases. The CDR3 loop is CASSLRQGQDEQYF. CDR3 coding DNA: TGCGCCAGCAGCTTGAGGCAGGGTCAGGACGAGCAGTACTTC.

The genes are TRBV7-2 and TRBJ1-2; 7 nucleotides align to TRBD1. The CDR3 runs 15 residues. V trimming: 1 base; J trimming: 4 bases; junction bases outside the gene matches: 6. Germline-derived CDR1 and CDR2 are SGHTA and FQGNSA. CDR3 coding DNA: TGTGCCAGCAGCTTAGGACAGGGCGTTGGCTATGGCTACACCTTC. Amino acid sequence: CASSLGQGVGYGYTF. Looking up the rest from reference TRBV7-2 and TRBJ1-2 gives the full variable domain: GAGVSQSPSNKVTEKGKDVELRCDPISGHTALYWYRQSLGQGLEFLIYFQGNSAPDKSGLPSDRFSAERTGGSVSTLTIQRTQQEDSAVYLCASSLGQGVGYGYTFGSGTRLTVV.

This clonotype was observed at least ten times. The rearrangement links TRBV5-1 to TRBJ2-5, with 9 nucleotides matching TRBD2. CDR1 is SGHRS, CDR2 YFSETQ, per germline. The CDR3 has 16 amino acids. V lost 4 bases and J lost 0; bases outside the gene matches: 7. CDR3 sequence: CASSPLAGRYQETQYF. CDR3 DNA: TGCGCCAGCAGCCCCCTAGCGGGAAGATACCAAGAGACCCAGTACTTC.

This clonotype was observed at least ten times. The chain employs TRBV12-3 or TRBV12-4 and TRBJ2-1, with 9 bases identical to TRBD1. The CDR3 is 15 residues long. With 4 bases clipped from V and 6 bases from J, the junction kept 7 bases outside the gene matches. CDR3 in amino acids: CASSSGTGFGNEQFF. CDR3 in DNA: TGTGCCAGCAGTTCCGGGACAGGGTTCGGCAATGAGCAGTTCTTC.

V gene TRBV29-1 combines with J gene TRBJ2-1, with TRBD2 matching over 10 bases. The CDR3 is 14 residues long. V lost 7 bases and J lost 8; bases outside the gene matches: 11. From germline, CDR1 is SQVTM and CDR2 ANQGSEA. This chain's CDR3 is CSALASGGADEQFF. CDR3 DNA sequence: TGCAGCGCCTTGGCGAGCGGGGGGGCCGATGAGCAGTTCTTC.

In its sample, this clonotype was seen a few times. The chain uses TRBV4-1 and TRBJ2-3; 11 nucleotides agree with TRBD2. In germline, CDR1 is MGHRA, CDR2 YSYEKL. Unmatched junction bases numbered 1, after V lost 3 bases and J lost 2 bases. The CDR3 is made up of 15 amino acids. CDR3 DNA sequence: TGCGCCAGCAGCCAGACTAGCGGGGTCACAGATACGCAGTATTTT. Amino acid sequence: CASSQTSGVTDTQYF.

This sequence joins TRBV3-1 and TRBJ1-2, with D perhaps matching TRBD1 (5 bases). V was trimmed by 4 bases and J by 1 base, leaving 16 bases between them. Germline lookup yields CDR1 LGHDT and CDR2 YNNKEL (reference sequence). There are 16 residues in the CDR3. The CDR3, as DNA: TGTGCCAGCAGCCGAATAGGGGCAGAACTTAACTATGGCTACACCTTC. This codes for CASSRIGAELNYGYTF. The variable domain in full, with the rest retrieved from reference TRBV3-1 and TRBJ1-2, is DTAVSQTPKYLVTQMGNDKSIKCEQNLGHDTMYWYKQDSKKFLKIMFSYNNKELIINETVPNRFSPKSPDKAHLNLHINSLELGDSAVYFCASSRIGAELNYGYTFGSGTRLTVV.

The chain is built from TRBV14 and TRBJ2-2; a weak D match, TRBD2 (6 bases). Per the germline V gene, CDR1 is SGHDN and CDR2 is FVKESK. CDR3 length: 13 residues. Trimming left V 2 bases short and J 6 bases short, with 7 bases between. CDR3 loop: CASSQTSPGELFF. The DNA for the CDR3 is TGTGCCAGCAGCCAAACTAGCCCCGGGGAGCTGTTTTTT.